These 21 T cell receptor beta chains came from one sample sequenced in a study of cytomegalovirus exposure and HLA in healthy donors. The PCR employed 60 Vbeta primers together with 13 Jbeta primers. The repertoire was sequenced with immunoSEQ multiplex PCR; TCRdb's copy has only in-frame clones and lacks some. The data show about 210,000 clones, about four fifths seen once. Sequencing was performed on PBMCs. Receptor source: a woman aged 50 to 60 in good health and CMV-seropositive.

The J gene is TRBJ1-1, the V gene TRBV11-2; D is unclear. V lost 5 bases and J lost 0, with 10 bases in between. This CDR3 spans 14 amino acids. Germline V lookup: CDR1 SGHAT, CDR2 FQNNGV. The CDR3 coding sequence is TGTGCCAGCAGCCTCCAGGTACTGAACACTGAAGCTTTCTTT. Translating it yields CASSLQVLNTEAFF.

This chain links TRBV19 with TRBJ1-4; TRBD1 might be the D (5 bases). The length of the CDR3 is 16 residues. The V gene's germline CDR1 is LNHDA and CDR2 SQIVND (reference sequence). The V and J ends lost 2 bases and 5 bases respectively, with 15 bases between them. The CDR3 protein is CASSIYSGGGNEKLFF. The CDR3 DNA reads TGTGCCAGTAGTATATATTCCGGGGGGGGAAATGAAAAACTGTTTTTT.

The chain couples TRBV7-2 to TRBJ1-2, with D possibly matching TRBD1 (5 bases). V lost 2 bases and J 4 bases, leaving 14 bases between the germline ends. The CDR3 is 15 residues long. The V gene's germline CDR1 is SGHTA and CDR2 FQGNSA. The CDR3 DNA follows: TGTGCCAGCAGCTTATTGGGGGGGACCCTCTATGGCTACACCTTC. This sequence encodes CASSLLGGTLYGYTF.

V and J are TRBV29-1 and TRBJ2-6; TRBD2 is a possible D gene (5 bases). The CDR3 is 14 amino acids. The V and J ends lost 1 base and 1 base respectively, with 5 bases between them. CDR1 is SQVTM and CDR2 is ANQGSEA in the germline V gene. CDR3 protein: CSVEGGSGANVLTF. The CDR3 region has the DNA TGCAGCGTTGAAGGAGGGTCTGGGGCCAACGTCCTGACTTTC.

The rearrangement uses TRBV7-2 and TRBJ1-4; 9 bases map to TRBD1. The CDR3 covers 13 residues. J gave up 5 bases and V 9 bases, and 4 bases lay outside the gene matches. Germline values: CDR1 SGHTA, CDR2 FQGNSA. DNA of the CDR3: TGTGCCAGTGGGGGGACAGGGAATGAAAAACTGTTTTTT. This encodes CASGGTGNEKLFF.

The chain is built from TRBV7-2 and TRBJ1-1; maybe TRBD1 (6 bases). The V gene's germline CDR1 is SGHTA and CDR2 FQGNSA. This CDR3 is 16 amino acids long. Trimming stripped 1 base from V and 2 bases from J, with 14 bases between. The DNA for the CDR3 is TGTGCCAGCAGCTTAGAAGGCGGACAGCAAAACACTGAAGCTTTCTTT. Encoded protein: CASSLEGGQQNTEAFF.

The J gene is TRBJ2-2, the V gene TRBV19; a possible D gene is TRBD1 (5 bases). The CDR3 has 14 amino acids. V gave up 7 bases and J gave up 2 bases, with 11 bases separating them. The germline V gene has CDR1 LNHDA and CDR2 SQIVND (reference sequence). The CDR3 here is CASTKTANTGELFF. For the CDR3, the DNA is TGTGCCAGTACCAAGACAGCAAACACCGGGGAGCTGTTTTTT. The full variable domain, its missing parts supplied by reference TRBV19 and TRBJ2-2, is DGGITQSPKYLFRKEGQNVTLSCEQNLNHDAMYWYRQDPGQGLRLIYYSQIVNDFQKGDIAEGYSVSREKKESFPLTVTSAQKNPTAFYLCASTKTANTGELFFGEGSRLTVL.

In its sample, this clone was seen a few times. This sequence joins TRBV14 and TRBJ1-2; possible D gene TRBD1, 5 bases. Per the germline V gene, CDR1 is SGHDN and CDR2 is FVKESK. The V end was cut by 0 bases, the J end by 11 bases, with 10 bases between. CDR3 size: 12 residues. This chain's CDR3 is CASSQDWRGYTF. The DNA of the CDR3 is TGTGCCAGCAGCCAAGACTGGCGGGGGTACACCTTC.

The V and J genes are TRBV7-2 and TRBJ2-7; 7 positions agree with TRBD1. Germline V gene sequence: CDR1 SGHTA, CDR2 FQGNSA. This CDR3 region has 12 residues. The trim removed 5 bases at V and 6 bases at J, leaving 4 bases unmatched. The DNA for the CDR3 is TGTGCCAGCAGCACGACAGGGATCGAGCAGTACTTC. This sequence encodes CASSTTGIEQYF.

V usage is TRBV18 and J usage is TRBJ1-1; D not certain. CDR3 length: 14 residues. Trimming took off 2 bases at V and 1 base at J, with 8 bases between the two ends. Germline V gives CDR1 KGHSH, CDR2 LQKENI. The CDR3 DNA follows: TGTGCCAGCTCACCAGGCGCGGCGAACACTGAAGCTTTCTTT. Protein product: CASSPGAANTEAFF.

The genes are TRBV4-3 and TRBJ1-2, with D possibly being TRBD1 (6 bases). Germline V CDR1 and CDR2: LGHNA, YSLEER. The CDR3 contains 15 residues. V was cut by 0 bases and J by 3 bases, with 11 bases left in between. CDR3 bases: TGCGCCAGCAGCCAAGAAACAGGGAACGACTATGGCTACACCTTC. Translated, it gives CASSQETGNDYGYTF.

The rearrangement links TRBV19 to TRBJ1-2, with D perhaps TRBD1 (5 bases). There are 15 residues in the CDR3. CDR1 and CDR2 (germline): LNHDA, SQIVND (reference sequence). V shed 3 bases and J shed 5 bases, with 16 bases lying between them. The CDR3 DNA is TGTGCCAGTAGTATCCCAGGGCTGGCCCCATATGGCTACACCTTC. Its protein product is CASSIPGLAPYGYTF.

The sample holds one count of this clone. The V gene is TRBV30, the J gene TRBJ2-7; TRBD2 might be the D (6 bases). The CDR3 extends over 11 amino acids. Germline V gene lookup returns CDR1 GTSNPN and CDR2 SVGIG (reference sequence). The V end lost 5 bases, the J end lost 4 bases, and 9 bases lay between the germline ends. The CDR3 region has the DNA TGTGCCTGGGGGGGGTGGTACGAGCAGTACTTC. This codes for CAWGGWYEQYF.

The chain combines TRBV5-1 with TRBJ2-2, with 9 bases that match TRBD2. V was clipped by 0 bases and J by 6 bases; unmatched bases: 9. Germline assignment: CDR1 SGHRS and CDR2 YFSETQ. The CDR3 length is 17 residues. The CDR3: CASSLAGGLAKAGELFF. CDR3 DNA: TGCGCCAGCAGCTTGGCCGGTGGACTAGCGAAGGCCGGGGAGCTGTTTTTT.

The V gene is TRBV27, the J gene TRBJ1-3; 7 bases agree with TRBD1. The tail of the sequence fits TRBJ2-2 better, so the J call may be wrong. The CDR3 length is 17 residues. Germline CDR1 MNHEY, CDR2 SMNVEV (reference sequence). The CDR3 DNA reads TGTGCCAGCAGTCCCCTGCCCCTTAGGGGGCACGGCGGGGAGCTGTTTTTT. This encodes CASSPLPLRGHGGELFF.

This chain joins TRBV7-3 and TRBJ1-1, with D possibly being TRBD1 (5 bases). The V and J ends lost 3 bases and 12 bases respectively, with 17 bases between them. Germline lookup yields CDR1 SGHTA and CDR2 FQGTGA. This CDR3 is built from 13 residues. In nucleotides, the CDR3 is TGTGCCAGCAGCTTCAGCCTCACAGGAAAGCCTTTCTTT. Translation gives CASSFSLTGKPFF.

This chain connects TRBV29-1 to TRBJ2-1; 10 positions match TRBD2. Germline V CDR1 and CDR2: SQVTM, ANQGSEA. The CDR3 runs 13 residues. The V gene end was trimmed by 4 bases and the J gene end by 6 bases; junction bases not matched to a gene: 3. The CDR3 nucleotides read TGCAGCGTTGCAGCGGGGGGGCGCAATGAGCAGTTCTTC. Its protein product is CSVAAGGRNEQFF.

The chain combines TRBV5-1 with TRBJ1-1, with 7 bases aligning to TRBD1. V shed 0 bases and J 0 bases; nucleotides not matched to a gene: 8. Germline assignment: CDR1 SGHRS and CDR2 YFSETQ. This CDR3 has 17 amino acids. The chain's CDR3 is CASSLGEVQGMNTEAFF. The DNA of the CDR3 is TGCGCCAGCAGCTTGGGGGAAGTACAGGGGATGAACACTGAAGCTTTCTTT.

This clone was recorded only once. V usage is TRBV28 and J usage is TRBJ1-1, with D unresolved. V lost 5 bases and J lost 6, with 16 bases in between. The germline V gene has CDR1 MDHEN and CDR2 SYDVKM. The length of the CDR3 is 14 residues. The chain's CDR3 is CASSLPGRPPEAFF. The DNA of the CDR3 is TGTGCCAGCAGTCTTCCGGGTAGGCCCCCTGAAGCTTTCTTT.

This chain joins TRBV7-2 and TRBJ2-7; the match to TRBD1 covers 9 bases. Germline loops: CDR1 SGHTA, CDR2 FQGNSA. V was pared by 2 bases and J by 1 base, with 12 bases of the junction left unmatched. The CDR3 has 18 amino acids. This chain's CDR3 is CASSLNADRGYLSYEQYF. The CDR3, as DNA: TGTGCCAGCAGCTTAAACGCGGACAGGGGATATTTATCCTACGAGCAGTACTTC. Using reference TRBV7-2 and TRBJ2-7 for the parts outside the CDR3, the full variable domain is GAGVSQSPSNKVTEKGKDVELRCDPISGHTALYWYRQSLGQGLEFLIYFQGNSAPDKSGLPSDRFSAERTGGSVSTLTIQRTQQEDSAVYLCASSLNADRGYLSYEQYFGPGTRLTVT.

The rearrangement links TRBV28 to TRBJ1-5; D is unresolved. Germline V gene data show CDR1 as MDHEN and CDR2 as SYDVKM. V dropped 6 bases and J dropped 9 bases, with 12 bases sitting between them. This CDR3 spans 12 amino acids. The CDR3 nucleotides are TGTGCCAGCAGCACAACAAAACGGCCCCAGCATTTT. Its protein product is CASSTTKRPQHF.